Listed below are T cell receptor beta chains from one sample, sequenced in a study of CD8+ T cells in alopecia areata. TCRdb keeps only in-frame clones here, not all; method: immunoSEQ multiplex PCR. The table has 150,000 or so clones, more than 40% seen once. The sample consisted of CD8+ T cells sorted from blood, taken at week 0. The source is a human donor with alopecia areata. Each CDR3 is given with its conserved first and last residue. D genes are given only for firm matches. Not all rows give a size; the values are once, few, many and, for expanded clones, a class.

v_gene	abundance	len	j_gene	d_gene	CDR3nt	CDR3aa
TRBV30	.	15	TRBJ1-4	.	TGTGCCTGGAGACAGGGTATAACGACTAATGAAAAACTGTTTTTT	CAWRQGITTNEKLFF
TRBV6-5	.	11	TRBJ1-1	.	TGTGCCAGCGGGCCAGGGGCTGAAGCTTTCTTT	CASGPGAEAFF
TRBV19	few	13	TRBJ2-1	.	TGTGCCAGTGAGGGGAGCTCCTACAATGAGCAGTTCTTC	CASEGSSYNEQFF
TRBV5-4	few	15	TRBJ2-6	.	TGTGCCAGCATCCAGGGGGGGCTTGGGGCCAACGTCCTGACTTTC	CASIQGGLGANVLTF
TRBV9	once	14	TRBJ2-3	.	TGTGCCAGCAGCGTAGTAGGCGGCACAGATACGCAGTATTTT	CASSVVGGTDTQYF
TRBV27	few	12	TRBJ1-5	.	TGTGCCAGCAGTTCGTACAATCAGCCCCAGCATTTT	CASSSYNQPQHF
TRBV10-3	.	13	TRBJ2-5	TRBD1	TGTGCCATCAGGCCGGGACAGAAAGAGACCCAGTACTTC	CAIRPGQKETQYF
TRBV6-5	.	13	TRBJ2-1	.	TGTGCCAGCAGTTACTCGTGGGGAAATGAGCAGTTCTTC	CASSYSWGNEQFF
TRBV9	many	16	TRBJ2-2	.	TGTGCCAGCAGCGTAGGACGGCAGAACCGGGCCGGGGAGCTGTTTTTT	CASSVGRQNRAGELFF
TRBV27	.	15	TRBJ2-5	.	TGTGCCAGCAGCCAGGGACGGGCCTTCCAAGAGACCCAGTACTTC	CASSQGRAFQETQYF
TRBV5-6	.	16	TRBJ1-6	.	TGTGCCAGCAGCCCACGGGGGACATGGTATAATTCACCCCTCCACTTT	CASSPRGTWYNSPLHF
TRBV5-6	once	14	TRBJ2-5	.	TGTGCCAGCAGCGCGGCTTGGGGAAGGGAGACCCAGTACTTC	CASSAAWGRETQYF
TRBV7-8	.	15	TRBJ1-4	.	TGTGCCAGCAGCTTTTCAAGGTCAACTAATGAAAAACTGTTTTTT	CASSFSRSTNEKLFF
TRBV4-1	.	16	TRBJ1-2	TRBD1	TGCGCCAGCAGCCACTTGGGACAGGGGGATTTATATGGCTACACCTTC	CASSHLGQGDLYGYTF